The 15 T cell receptor beta chains listed next were all sequenced from one sample in a study of T cell responses to AZD1222 COVID-19 vaccine. The protocol was immunoSEQ multiplex PCR, while the TCRdb copy is restricted to in-frame clones and leaves out a portion. The sample contains 80,000 to 95,000 clones, more than 75% of which appear only once. Sequences were derived from peripheral blood, sampled on day 0 of AZD1222 vaccination. All receptors derive from an adult in good health.

This clone was seen only a few times. The chain couples TRBV10-3 to TRBJ2-1; 9 bases line up with TRBD2. Germline V lookup: CDR1 ENHRY, CDR2 SYGVKD. This CDR3 comprises 18 residues. The J segment lost 4 bases and the V segment lost 0 bases, leaving 10 bases of the junction unmatched. Here the CDR3 reads CAISESEGLAGIYNEQFF. The CDR3 DNA reads as TGTGCCATCAGTGAGTCGGAGGGTCTAGCGGGGATTTACAATGAGCAGTTCTTC.

This rearrangement joins TRBV2 to TRBJ2-1; D gene ambiguous. CDR1 and CDR2 from the germline V gene are SNHLY and FYNNEI. This CDR3 has 12 amino acids. V was trimmed by 7 bases and J by 4 bases, leaving 8 bases between them. This CDR3 is CASTNGYNEQFF. Written as DNA, the CDR3 is TGTGCCAGCACGAACGGTTACAATGAGCAGTTCTTC. Variable domain in full (rest from reference TRBV2 and TRBJ2-1): EPEVTQTPSHQVTQMGQEVILRCVPISNHLYFYWYRQILGQKVEFLVSFYNNEISEKSEIFDDQFSVERPDGSNFTLKIRSTKLEDSAMYFCASTNGYNEQFFGPGTRLTVL.

This clone was seen only a few times. CDR3 nucleotide sequence: TGCGCCAGCAGTCAATTCAACATTCCCGGGACAGGGAACAATGAGCAGTTCTTC. Translation: CASSQFNIPGTGNNEQFF. V usage is TRBV23-1 and J usage is TRBJ2-1, with 9 bases aligning to TRBD1. TRBV23-1 counts as an open reading frame of uncertain function. V lost 1 base to trimming and J lost 5 bases; unmatched junction nucleotides: 12. The CDR3 is made up of 18 amino acids.

V and J are TRBV29-1 and TRBJ2-2; TRBD1 aligns across 7 bases. Germline CDR1 reads SQVTM; CDR2 reads ANQGSEA. This CDR3 region has 13 residues. The ends lost 5 bases at V and 6 bases at J; junction bases unmatched: 6. In DNA form, the CDR3 reads TGCAGCGTTACAGGGGCCCCTCCCGGGGAGCTGTTTTTT. As protein: CSVTGAPPGELFF.

The chain is built from TRBV6-5 and TRBJ2-5; 9 bases are shared with TRBD1. There are 16 residues in the CDR3. V shed 0 bases and J 4 bases; nucleotides not matched to a gene: 6. CDR1 is MNHEY and CDR2 is SVGAGI in the germline V gene. CDR3 DNA: TGTGCCAGCAGTTACTCGGGGGGGACAGGGACAGAGACCCAGTACTTC. Amino acid sequence: CASSYSGGTGTETQYF.

V and J are TRBV28 and TRBJ1-2; D not resolved. Germline CDR1 MDHEN, CDR2 SYDVKM. V was pared by 3 bases and J by 2 bases, with 16 bases between. This CDR3 region has 16 residues. The CDR3 coding sequence is TGTGCCAGCAGTTTTTGGCAAATTACCAGAAACTATGGCTACACCTTC. Translated, it gives CASSFWQITRNYGYTF.

The count of this clone is one. The J gene is TRBJ1-2, the V gene TRBV4-2; the D gene is possibly TRBD1 (5 bases). The germline CDR1 and CDR2 sequences are LGHNA and YNFKEQ. The CDR3 covers 18 residues. V lost 4 bases, J lost 7 bases, and 28 bases lay in between. The CDR3 nucleotides read TGTGCCAGCAGCCTTACCGGGACCTTCATACGCAAGCATGGTGGCTACACCTTC. As protein: CASSLTGTFIRKHGGYTF.

The gene calls are TRBV7-2 and TRBJ1-1; D uncertain. Per germline, CDR1 SGHTA and CDR2 FQGNSA. Trimming left V 5 bases short and J 4 bases short, with 14 bases between. The CDR3 loop spans 14 amino acids. For the CDR3, the DNA is TGTGCCAGCAGCGTCAACGCGGCAGGCACTGAAGCTTTCTTT. Translation: CASSVNAAGTEAFF.

The rearrangement links TRBV19 to TRBJ1-2, with TRBD1 identical over 7 bases. J lost 0 bases, V lost 9 bases, and 4 bases had no gene match. Germline CDR1 reads LNHDA; CDR2 reads SQIVND (reference sequence). This CDR3 is 13 amino acids long. DNA for the CDR3: TGTGCCAGCCGGGACAGAGCTAACTATGGCTACACCTTC. Encoded protein: CASRDRANYGYTF.

J is TRBJ1-2 and V is TRBV28, with D tentatively TRBD1 (6 bases). The ends were cut back, 6 bases at V and 5 bases at J, with 16 bases in the middle. Germline assignment: CDR1 MDHEN and CDR2 SYDVKM. This CDR3 has 14 residues. The CDR3 here is CASSSETGRYGYTF. The CDR3 coding sequence is TGTGCCAGCAGCTCCGAAACAGGGAGGTATGGCTACACCTTC.

V is TRBV19 and J is TRBJ2-3, with 9 bases matching TRBD2. The V segment lost 5 bases and the J segment 2 bases; nucleotides outside the gene matches: 5. CDR1 and CDR2 (germline): LNHDA, SQIVND (reference sequence). The CDR3 covers 15 residues. The CDR3 protein is CASSLAGGPTDTQYF. As DNA, the CDR3 is TGTGCCAGTAGTTTGGCGGGAGGGCCCACAGATACGCAGTATTTT.

This clone was counted ten times or more. The V call is TRBV28, the J call TRBJ1-6; 8 bases align to TRBD1. Germline CDR1 MDHEN, CDR2 SYDVKM. The CDR3 length is 16 residues. J lost 4 bases, V lost 3 bases, and 5 bases had no gene match. In DNA form, the CDR3 reads TGTGCCAGCAGTTTCTCAGGGGGCGAATATAATTCACCCCTCCACTTT. Translation: CASSFSGGEYNSPLHF.

The chain carries TRBV10-2 and TRBJ1-1, with TRBD1 as a possible D gene (6 bases). The CDR3 length is 12 residues. The germline V gene encodes CDR1 WSHSY and CDR2 SAAADI. The ends were cut back, 9 bases at V and 1 base at J, with 9 bases in the middle. The CDR3 is CASTGWNTEAFF. The CDR3 DNA follows: TGCGCCAGTACAGGGTGGAACACTGAAGCTTTCTTT.

The CDR3 DNA is TGTGCCAGCATTGGACTAGCGGGTGGAAATGAGCAGTTCTTC. Protein product: CASIGLAGGNEQFF. The chain joins TRBV2 to TRBJ2-1, with 11 bases aligning to TRBD2. Germline values: CDR1 SNHLY, CDR2 FYNNEI. The CDR3 runs 14 residues. V trimming: 7 bases; J trimming: 7 bases; junction bases outside the gene matches: 6.

The chain uses TRBV5-1 and TRBJ2-1, with unresolved D. This CDR3 region has 13 residues. Germline CDR1 and CDR2: SGHRS and YFSETQ. V lost 0 bases and J lost 9, with 10 bases in between. CDR3 nucleotide sequence: TGCGCCAGCAGCTTGGTTAGTCTAGGTGAGCAGTTCTTC. It yields the protein CASSLVSLGEQFF.